A single sample is the source of the 32 T cell receptor beta chains below, sequenced in a study of blood T cell repertoires in COVID-19. The data were produced by immunoSEQ multiplex PCR, yet TCRdb's version contains in-frame clones alone and is incomplete. Among 25,000 to 35,000 clones listed, approximately 88% were seen once. Material for sequencing was peripheral blood. Receptors originate from a man aged 65-85 years with active COVID-19.

V and J are TRBV15 and TRBJ2-2; D might be TRBD2 (5 bases). With 3 bases removed from V and 3 bases from J, the gap between germline ends came to 8 bases. This CDR3 spans 14 amino acids. Germline V gene data show CDR1 as LNHNV and CDR2 as YYDKDF (reference sequence). The CDR3 region has the DNA TGTGCCACCAGCAGCCCAGCGGACACCGGGGAGCTGTTTTTT. It codes for CATSSPADTGELFF. Supplemented by reference TRBV15 and TRBJ2-2, the full variable domain reads DAMVIQNPRYQVTQFGKPVTLSCSQTLNHNVMYWYQQKSSQAPKLLFHYYDKDFNNEADTPDNFQSRRPNTSFCFLDIRSPGLGDTAMYLCATSSPADTGELFFGEGSRLTVL.

The V call is TRBV28, the J call TRBJ1-2; TRBD1 matches 8 bases. The V segment lost 3 bases and the J segment 4 bases; nucleotides outside the gene matches: 4. The germline CDR1 and CDR2 sequences are MDHEN and SYDVKM. This CDR3 is 14 amino acids long. The CDR3 DNA reads as TGTGCCAGCAGTTTTGGGACAGGCCTCTATGGCTACACCTTC. This gives the protein CASSFGTGLYGYTF.

This sequence joins TRBV6-5 and TRBJ1-5; D is unclear. CDR3 length: 14 amino acids. Germline assignment: CDR1 MNHEY and CDR2 SVGAGI. Trimming cost V 7 bases and J 6 bases, with 16 bases left between them. The CDR3 is CASNPGPGGQPQHF. In nucleotides, the CDR3 is TGTGCCAGCAACCCAGGTCCGGGAGGTCAGCCCCAGCATTTT.

This clone appeared a single time. The chain is built from TRBV5-1 and TRBJ2-2; tentative D call: TRBD1 (6 bases). CDR3 length: 13 residues. V lost 7 bases and J lost 6, with 13 bases in between. CDR1 is SGHRS and CDR2 is YFSETQ in the germline V gene. The DNA for the CDR3 is TGCGCCAGCTATACAGGGTTTGCCGGGGAGCTGTTTTTT. This encodes CASYTGFAGELFF.

V usage is TRBV3-1 (or the pseudogene TRBV3-2) and J usage is TRBJ2-3, with a weak D call TRBD2 (6 bases). Germline V gives CDR1 LGHDT, CDR2 YNNKEL (reference sequence). V lost 0 bases to trimming and J lost 0 bases, with 13 bases between them. This CDR3 region has 17 residues. Here the CDR3 reads CASSQDCDGGSTDTQYF. The CDR3 DNA is TGTGCCAGCAGCCAAGATTGTGACGGGGGTAGCACAGATACGCAGTATTTT.

The CDR3 DNA sequence: TGTGCCAGCAGCTTCGACAGAAATCAGCCCCAGCATTTT. It encodes CASSFDRNQPQHF. V and J are TRBV13 and TRBJ1-5, with D possibly TRBD1 on 5 matching bases. CDR1 PRHDT and CDR2 FYEKMQ come from the germline V gene (reference sequence). Trimming took 3 bases from V and 4 from J, leaving 7 bases between them. This CDR3 has 13 amino acids. The entire variable domain, with the rest obtained from reference TRBV13 and TRBJ1-5, is as follows: AAGVIQSPRHLIKEKRETATLKCYPIPRHDTVYWYQQGPGQDPQFLISFYEKMQSDKGSIPDRFSAQQFSDYHSELNMSSLELGDSALYFCASSFDRNQPQHFGDGTRLSIL.

The J gene is TRBJ2-1, the V gene TRBV9, with TRBD1 identical over 7 bases. The junction had 8 bases not matched to a gene; V was cut back by 4 bases and J by 7 bases. Germline V gene data show CDR1 as SGDLS and CDR2 as YYNGEE. The length of the CDR3 is 14 residues. CDR3 sequence: CASSTSGTANEQFF. The CDR3 DNA reads as TGTGCCAGCAGCACCTCCGGGACAGCTAATGAGCAGTTCTTC.

This clone was picked up one time. This chain links TRBV11-3 with TRBJ1-5, with a weak D call TRBD1 (5 bases). With 1 base removed from V and 0 bases from J, the gap between germline ends came to 22 bases. Germline V CDR1 and CDR2: SGHNT, YENEEA. CDR3 size: 20 residues. The CDR3 spells CASSLGGGGRVSVSNQPQHF. In nucleotides, the CDR3 is TGTGCCAGCAGCTTAGGGGGAGGCGGCAGGGTGTCGGTTAGCAATCAGCCCCAGCATTTT.

This sequence joins TRBV7-8 and TRBJ2-1; 12 nucleotides match TRBD2. Germline V lookup: CDR1 SGHVS, CDR2 FQNEAQ. V gave up 5 bases and J gave up 8 bases; unmatched junction bases: 10. The CDR3 spans 16 residues. This chain's CDR3 is CASSPLAGGLVHEQFF. The DNA for the CDR3 is TGTGCCAGCAGCCCCCTAGCGGGGGGGCTTGTACATGAGCAGTTCTTC. The full variable domain, completed using reference TRBV7-8 and TRBJ2-1, is GAGVSQSPRYKVAKRGQDVALRCDPISGHVSLFWYQQALGQGPEFLTYFQNEAQLDKSGLPSDRFFAERPEGSVSTLKIQRTQQEDSAVYLCASSPLAGGLVHEQFFGPGTRLTVL.

The chain carries TRBV5-1 and TRBJ2-7, with TRBD1 identical over 7 bases. This CDR3 has 13 residues. Trimming removed 2 bases from V and 9 bases from J; junction bases left unmatched: 8. Germline V CDR1 and CDR2: SGHRS, YFSETQ. CDR3 residues: CASSLQTGDGQYF. CDR3 sequence (DNA): TGCGCCAGCAGCTTACAAACAGGGGATGGGCAGTACTTC.

This chain uses TRBV30 with TRBJ1-5; D perhaps matches TRBD1 (6 bases). The CDR3 spans 15 residues. Between the trimmed V and J ends, which lost 5 bases and 2 bases, there was a span of 16 bases. CDR1 GTSNPN and CDR2 SVGIG come from the germline V gene (reference sequence). CDR3 region: CAWGGLGAGNQPQHF. CDR3 DNA sequence: TGTGCCTGGGGGGGTTTGGGGGCCGGCAATCAGCCCCAGCATTTT.

This clone occurred once. A read error may produce the germline difference seen at one junction end. The J gene is TRBJ2-7, the V gene TRBV15; 8 bases fit TRBD1. Germline lookup yields CDR1 LNHNV and CDR2 YYDKDF (reference sequence). The CDR3 has 12 amino acids. In DNA, the CDR3 is TGTGCCACCAGCAGAGGATCGGGACAGGTGGGCTTC. Its translation: CATSRGSGQVGF.

In DNA, the CDR3 is TGTGCCAGCAGCCTACAGGGTACGGGGGAGCTGTTTTTT. Amino acid sequence: CASSLQGTGELFF. The chain uses TRBV11-3 and TRBJ2-2; possibly TRBD1 for D (6 bases). Looked up from germline, CDR1 is SGHNT and CDR2 is YENEEA. CDR3 size: 13 residues. The V end lost 5 bases, the J end lost 8 bases, and 12 bases lay between the germline ends.

This clone was found once. The chain recombines TRBV5-4 with TRBJ1-4; TRBD1 matches at 7 bases. Germline CDR1 and CDR2: SGHNT and YYREEE (reference sequence). V was pared by 3 bases and J by 2 bases, with 10 bases of the junction left unmatched. This CDR3 has 17 amino acids. CDR3: CASSSGQLRATNEKLFF. CDR3 nucleotide sequence: TGTGCCAGCAGCTCGGGACAGCTCAGGGCGACTAATGAAAAACTGTTTTTT.

The CDR3 spells CSVEDQRGAFF. The CDR3 DNA reads as TGCAGCGTTGAAGATCAGCGGGGAGCTTTCTTT. The chain has TRBV29-1 and TRBJ1-1; D call uncertain. Trimming cost V 0 bases and J 10 bases, with 9 bases left between them. CDR3 length: 11 amino acids. Per the germline V gene, CDR1 is SQVTM and CDR2 is ANQGSEA.

The count of this clone is one. This CDR3 reads CASSLATSGGETDTQYF. The CDR3 DNA is TGTGCCAGCAGCTTAGCGACTAGCGGGGGGGAGACAGATACGCAGTATTTT. The rearrangement links TRBV7-2 to TRBJ2-3; 14 nucleotides align to TRBD2. Germline V CDR1 and CDR2: SGHTA, FQGNSA. J lost 3 bases, V lost 0 bases, and 2 bases had no gene match. This CDR3 region has 17 residues.

The chain combines TRBV2 with TRBJ2-7; TRBD1 matches at 7 bases. Germline V gene data show CDR1 as SNHLY and CDR2 as FYNNEI. Trimming at V came to 6 bases and at J to 3 bases, leaving 5 bases not matched to a gene. This CDR3 spans 13 amino acids. CDR3 in amino acids: CASRMGTDYEQYF. The CDR3 nucleotides read TGTGCCAGCAGGATGGGGACAGACTACGAGCAGTACTTC. The full variable domain, completed using reference TRBV2 and TRBJ2-7, is EPEVTQTPSHQVTQMGQEVILRCVPISNHLYFYWYRQILGQKVEFLVSFYNNEISEKSEIFDDQFSVERPDGSNFTLKIRSTKLEDSAMYFCASRMGTDYEQYFGPGTRLTVT.

The chain uses TRBV7-8 and TRBJ2-7, with a tentative D call TRBD1 (6 bases). The length of the CDR3 is 13 residues. V was clipped by 3 bases and J by 2 bases, with 8 bases between them. CDR1 and CDR2 (germline): SGHVS, FQNEAQ. CDR3 DNA: TGTGCCAGCAGCTTGGCAGGGGCCTACGAGCAGTACTTC. Its translation is CASSLAGAYEQYF.

Only one count was recorded for this clone. This sequence joins TRBV7-9 and TRBJ1-1; tentative D call: TRBD1 (5 bases). Germline CDR1 and CDR2: SEHNR and FQNEAQ (reference sequence). V lost 1 base to trimming and J lost 1 base, with 7 bases between them. The CDR3 loop spans 14 amino acids. CDR3 nucleotides: TGTGCCAGCAGCTTAGGGACAACGAACACTGAAGCTTTCTTT. Translated: CASSLGTTNTEAFF.

The chain uses TRBV29-1 and TRBJ2-2; 10 bases line up with TRBD1. Germline CDR1 and CDR2: SQVTM and ANQGSEA. The V segment lost 6 bases and the J segment 0 bases; nucleotides outside the gene matches: 13. The CDR3 consists of 18 residues. CDR3 in DNA: TGCAGCGTGACCGGGACAGGGGTGCCGCATACGAACACCGGGGAGCTGTTTTTT. Translating gives CSVTGTGVPHTNTGELFF.

The chain uses TRBV19 and TRBJ2-2; 7 bases match TRBD2. V dropped 6 bases and J dropped 0; count of bases not matched to a gene: 7. The CDR3 extends over 16 amino acids. The germline V gene encodes CDR1 LNHDA and CDR2 SQIVND (reference sequence). The CDR3 reads CASRGGWRSNTGELFF. The DNA of the CDR3 is TGTGCCAGTAGGGGAGGGTGGCGGTCGAACACCGGGGAGCTGTTTTTT.

This sequence joins TRBV24-1 and TRBJ2-3; maybe TRBD2 (6 bases). This CDR3 spans 13 amino acids. Germline CDR1 KGHDR, CDR2 SFDVKD. Trimming stripped 4 bases from V and 11 bases from J, with 15 bases between. CDR3 loop: CATSDRTTGRQYF. The DNA of the CDR3 is TGTGCCACCAGTGACCGAACGACCGGGAGGCAGTATTTT.

This chain connects TRBV30 to TRBJ1-4; D perhaps matches TRBD1 (6 bases). Germline CDR1 GTSNPN, CDR2 SVGIG (reference sequence). V dropped 3 bases and J dropped 8 bases, with 19 bases sitting between them. The CDR3 consists of 15 residues. The CDR3 sequence is CAWSVGAAAGEKLFF. The CDR3 nucleotides read TGTGCCTGGAGCGTGGGGGCGGCTGCGGGCGAAAAACTGTTTTTT.

The chain uses TRBV11-2 and TRBJ2-1, with 9 bases lining up with TRBD2. The germline V gene encodes CDR1 SGHAT and CDR2 FQNNGV. After removal of 5 bases from V and 12 bases from J, the junction contained 14 bases not matched to a gene. The CDR3 loop spans 15 amino acids. CDR3 DNA: TGTGCCAGCAGCGGCGTGGTAGCGGGGGTTGCTGGGCAGTTCTTC. It encodes CASSGVVAGVAGQFF.

This clone was counted only a few times. The CDR3 DNA sequence: TGTGCCAGCAGACGGACAGGGGATAGCGAGCAGTACTTC. Amino acids: CASRRTGDSEQYF. The gene calls are TRBV11-2 and TRBJ2-7, with 9 bases lining up with TRBD1. CDR3 length: 13 amino acids. With 6 bases clipped from V and 6 bases from J, the junction kept 6 bases outside the gene matches. Germline V lookup: CDR1 SGHAT, CDR2 FQNNGV. The whole variable domain, remainder taken from reference TRBV11-2 and TRBJ2-7, is EAGVAQSPRYKIIEKRQSVAFWCNPISGHATLYWYQQILGQGPKLLIQFQNNGVVDDSQLPKDRFSAERLKGVDSTLKIQPAKLEDSAVYLCASRRTGDSEQYFGPGTRLTVT.

The rearrangement joins TRBV6-5 to TRBJ2-2, with TRBD2 identical over 12 bases. Losses at the gene ends were 8 bases for V and 7 bases for J; bases not matched to a gene: 8. This CDR3 has 15 residues. Germline CDR1 and CDR2: MNHEY and SVGAGI. The CDR3 nucleotides are TGTGCCAGCCTTAGACTAGCGGGGGCGGGCGGGGAGCTGTTTTTT. Protein sequence: CASLRLAGAGGELFF.

This clone was observed a few times. The chain joins TRBV7-9 to TRBJ1-1; 9 bases are shared with TRBD1. The CDR3 is made up of 17 amino acids. After removal of 6 bases from V and 4 bases from J, the junction contained 15 bases not matched to a gene. CDR1 and CDR2 from the germline V gene are SEHNR and FQNEAQ (reference sequence). CDR3 amino acids: CASRANPGTGWGTEAFF. CDR3 nucleotides: TGTGCCAGCAGGGCCAACCCCGGGACAGGGTGGGGCACTGAAGCTTTCTTT.

CDR3 region: CASSWTGLLNTEAFF. The CDR3 nucleotides read TGTGCCAGCAGCTGGACGGGACTCCTGAACACTGAAGCTTTCTTT. The chain employs TRBV7-2 and TRBJ1-1, with D possibly matching TRBD1 (5 bases). Germline V lookup: CDR1 SGHTA, CDR2 FQGNSA. V was shortened by 4 bases and J by 0 bases, with 12 bases between the two germline ends. The CDR3 loop spans 15 amino acids.

V and J are TRBV10-3 and TRBJ2-5, with 10 bases aligning to TRBD2. CDR3 length: 18 amino acids. After removal of 0 bases from V and 1 base from J, the junction contained 8 bases not matched to a gene. In germline, CDR1 is ENHRY, CDR2 SYGVKD. Here the CDR3 DNA reads TGTGCCATCAGTGAGTCGTGGACTAGCGGAGGGCTCCAAGAGACCCAGTACTTC. Its translation: CAISESWTSGGLQETQYF.

In DNA form, the CDR3 reads TGTGCCAGCCGGAGACGACTGAACACTGAAGCTTTCTTT. This translates into CASRRRLNTEAFF. This chain connects TRBV25-1 to TRBJ1-1; D gene unclear. The CDR3 spans 13 residues. Trimming took 8 bases from V and 0 from J, leaving 10 bases between them. The V gene's germline CDR1 is MGHDK and CDR2 SYGVNS.

This clone was found once. V gene TRBV27 combines with J gene TRBJ2-2; 12 nucleotides line up with TRBD1. V shed 2 bases, J shed 3 bases, and the junction held 1 base outside the gene matches. Germline V lookup: CDR1 MNHEY, CDR2 SMNVEV (reference sequence). This CDR3 is 16 amino acids long. CDR3 region: CASSLGTGGYTGELFF. The CDR3 coding sequence is TGTGCCAGCAGTTTAGGGACAGGGGGCTACACCGGGGAGCTGTTTTTT.

V usage is TRBV7-6 and J usage is TRBJ2-1; 8 positions agree with TRBD2. The germline gives CDR1 SGHVS, CDR2 FNYEAQ. The CDR3 has 18 residues. The J segment lost 2 bases and the V segment lost 2 bases, leaving 11 bases of the junction unmatched. CDR3 protein: CASSLQAGVIRAYNEQFF. The CDR3 region has the DNA TGTGCCAGCAGCTTACAAGCGGGGGTCATAAGAGCCTACAATGAGCAGTTCTTC.